The clone carrying this TCR beta chain was counted at least ten times. Its specificity is not known. These data come from a study of neurological immune-mediated disorders. On the study more broadly: The roughly 34 patients with multiple sclerosis comprised roughly 31 relapsing-remitting cases and 3 secondary progressive cases. Study results and caveats: Clinical and MRI features did not associate with the cluster found in multiple sclerosis patients.

Germline CDR1 SEHNR, CDR2 FQNEAQ (reference sequence). The CDR3 is 12 amino acids. The germline V and J ends were trimmed by 1 base and 7 bases, with 2 bases remaining between them. TCRdb processed the 5' RACE reads anew with MiXCR; each CDR3 protein has one entry. Of roughly 88,000 distinct CDR3 sequences detected, approximately 3.5% appear once; the ten largest clones hold around 2.7%. The genes are TRBV7-9 and TRBJ1-6; no firm D call. The sequence was obtained from a woman aged 45-59 years with multiple sclerosis. Sequencing input: PBMCs. DNA for the CDR3: TGTGCCAGCAGCTTAGAGAATTCACCCCTCCACTTT. It is translated as CASSLENSPLHF.